This passage covers 17 T cell receptor beta chains from one sample sequenced in a study of T-cell memory formation after mild COVID-19. TCRdb re-derived calls from the 5' RACE reads in MiXCR, one entry per CDR3 protein. The sample records about 100,000 distinct CDR3 sequences, around 10% being singletons. Source material: PBMCs or a T cell subset sorted from them (not recorded which). The receptors were sampled from a man aged 18 to 35 who had mild COVID-19 (a few samples of this study predate the infection). Cell type and time point are not known.

In this sample, this clonotype turned up a few times. The chain carries TRBV12-3 or TRBV12-4 and TRBJ2-4; the D gene is possibly TRBD2 (5 bases). Trimming cost V 2 bases and J 0 bases, with 5 bases left between them. This CDR3 contains 14 residues. The CDR3 here is CASSLREAKNIQYF. The DNA of the CDR3 is TGTGCCAGCAGTTTACGGGAAGCCAAAAACATTCAGTACTTC.

This clonotype was seen only a few times. The chain joins TRBV11-2 to TRBJ1-2; 9 nucleotides match TRBD1. This CDR3 spans 16 amino acids. Per germline, CDR1 SGHAT and CDR2 FQNNGV. V lost 5 bases, J lost 6 bases, and 13 bases stayed unmatched. The CDR3 loop is CASSESPTGGFHGYTF. The CDR3 DNA is TGTGCCAGCAGCGAGAGTCCAACAGGGGGCTTCCATGGCTACACCTTC.

The V call is TRBV7-9, the J call TRBJ1-3, with D unclear. Germline CDR1 SEHNR, CDR2 FQNEAQ (reference sequence). The CDR3 contains 16 residues. V shed 3 bases and J shed 0 bases, with 12 bases lying between them. DNA for the CDR3: TGTGCCAGCAGCTTGGTTGGCCTCCTCTCTGGAAACACCATATATTTT. It is translated as CASSLVGLLSGNTIYF. The full variable domain, its missing parts supplied by reference TRBV7-9 and TRBJ1-3, is DTGVSQNPRHKITKRGQNVTFRCDPISEHNRLYWYRQTLGQGPEFLTYFQNEAQLEKSRLLSDRFSAERPKGSFSTLEIQRTEQGDSAMYLCASSLVGLLSGNTIYFGEGSWLTVV.

The genes are TRBV4-3 and TRBJ2-3; D is possibly TRBD2 (6 bases). CDR3 length equals 14 residues. V gave up 0 bases and J gave up 6 bases, with 10 bases separating them. Germline V gene lookup returns CDR1 LGHNA and CDR2 YSLEER. Here the CDR3 reads CASSQDSGIDTQYF. The CDR3 nucleotides read TGCGCCAGCAGCCAAGATAGCGGCATTGATACGCAGTATTTT.

Only a few counts were recorded for this clonotype. The J gene is TRBJ1-5, the V gene TRBV7-6; tentative D call: TRBD1 (5 bases). V was cut by 1 base and J by 9 bases, with 13 bases left in between. CDR3 length equals 14 residues. The germline CDR1 and CDR2 sequences are SGHVS and FNYEAQ. The CDR3 protein is CASSLEAGPRPQHF. DNA for the CDR3: TGTGCCAGCAGCTTAGAGGCAGGGCCGCGGCCCCAGCATTTT.

V gene TRBV24-1 combines with J gene TRBJ2-1; D uncertain. The V gene lost 4 bases and the J gene lost 5 bases, with 14 bases spanning the gap. There are 15 residues in the CDR3. Germline loops: CDR1 KGHDR, CDR2 SFDVKD. The CDR3: CATSDSRAGDNEQFF. The CDR3 bases are TGTGCCACCAGTGACTCACGGGCTGGAGACAATGAGCAGTTCTTC.

The chain joins TRBV12-3 or TRBV12-4 to TRBJ1-6; D is unresolved. Trimming stripped 7 bases from V and 2 bases from J, with 12 bases between. The CDR3 runs to 15 residues. The CDR3 region is CASTINQAYNSPLHF. Here the CDR3 DNA reads TGTGCCAGCACCATCAACCAGGCCTATAATTCACCCCTCCACTTT.

V usage is TRBV4-1 and J usage is TRBJ2-5; D tentatively reads TRBD1 or TRBD2 (5 bases each). CDR3 length equals 15 residues. V lost 1 base and J lost 1, with 10 bases in between. Germline V gene sequence: CDR1 MGHRA, CDR2 YSYEKL. The CDR3 DNA follows: TGCGCCAGCAGCCAAGCGGGACGGACCCAAGAGACCCAGTACTTC. Protein product: CASSQAGRTQETQYF.

The chain uses TRBV6-5 and TRBJ2-1; unclear D gene. The V gene's germline CDR1 is MNHEY and CDR2 SVGAGI. The CDR3 totals 15 residues. V was shortened by 5 bases and J by 3 bases, with 14 bases between the two germline ends. The CDR3 region is CASSHPWGFYNEQFF. The CDR3 bases are TGTGCCAGCAGTCACCCGTGGGGTTTCTACAATGAGCAGTTCTTC.

CDR3 sequence: CASSLTGYDYGYTF. The CDR3 DNA reads TGCGCCAGCAGCTTGACAGGGTATGACTATGGCTACACCTTC. J is TRBJ1-2 and V is TRBV5-1; weak D call: TRBD1 (6 bases). Germline CDR1 reads SGHRS; CDR2 reads YFSETQ. The CDR3 is 14 amino acids. Trimming took 1 base from V and 3 from J, leaving 10 bases between them.

The V gene is TRBV7-6, the J gene TRBJ2-5, with 7 bases aligning to TRBD1. This CDR3 has 14 residues. Germline V CDR1 and CDR2: SGHVS, FNYEAQ. J was trimmed by 2 bases and V by 5 bases; bases with no gene match: 5. The CDR3 here is CASSGRGQQETQYF. The CDR3 nucleotides read TGTGCCAGCAGCGGTAGGGGACAGCAAGAGACCCAGTACTTC.

This clonotype occurred a few times. The chain is built from TRBV6-2 or TRBV6-3 and TRBJ2-1; 7 bases fit TRBD1. Germline CDR1 and CDR2: MNHEY and SVGEGT. The CDR3 runs 16 residues. With 6 bases clipped from V and 6 bases from J, the junction kept 14 bases outside the gene matches. The CDR3 here is CASSYIPTTGINEQFF. As DNA, the CDR3 is TGTGCCAGCAGCTATATCCCCACGACAGGGATCAATGAGCAGTTCTTC.

The table lists this clonotype with many counts. The V gene is TRBV7-9, the J gene TRBJ2-1, with unresolved D. Germline V gives CDR1 SEHNR, CDR2 FQNEAQ (reference sequence). V was cut by 3 bases and J by 5 bases, with 17 bases left in between. The CDR3 loop spans 16 amino acids. For the CDR3, the DNA is TGTGCCAGCAGCTTCTACCGGAGTAGTTCCCACAATGAGCAGTTCTTC. This translates into CASSFYRSSSHNEQFF. The whole variable domain, remainder taken from reference TRBV7-9 and TRBJ2-1, is DTGVSQNPRHKITKRGQNVTFRCDPISEHNRLYWYRQTLGQGPEFLTYFQNEAQLEKSRLLSDRFSAERPKGSFSTLEIQRTEQGDSAMYLCASSFYRSSSHNEQFFGPGTRLTVL.

This clonotype has only a few counts. CDR3 coding DNA: TGTGCCAGCAGCCTTGTAGCGGGGGGCTCTCCCTACGAGCAGTACTTC. It codes for CASSLVAGGSPYEQYF. V gene TRBV3-1 combines with J gene TRBJ2-7; 10 bases are a match to TRBD2. V was pared by 4 bases and J by 2 bases, with 8 bases of the junction left unmatched. Germline-derived CDR1 and CDR2 are LGHDT and YNNKEL (reference sequence). This CDR3 spans 16 amino acids.

The V and J genes are TRBV6-5 and TRBJ1-1; tentatively, D is TRBD1 (6 bases). This CDR3 spans 15 amino acids. V was clipped by 0 bases and J by 4 bases, with 12 bases between them. Germline CDR1 and CDR2: MNHEY and SVGAGI. In nucleotides, the CDR3 is TGTGCCAGCAGTTACTCACGCAGGGGTGGCACTGAAGCTTTCTTT. This sequence encodes CASSYSRRGGTEAFF.

The chain employs TRBV4-1 and TRBJ1-1; TRBD1 matches at 7 bases. Unmatched junction bases numbered 8, after V lost 1 base and J lost 3 bases. Per germline, CDR1 MGHRA and CDR2 YSYEKL. The CDR3 is made up of 16 amino acids. CDR3 DNA sequence: TGCGCCAGCAGCCAAGGTGTCCAGGGGGGGGACACTGAAGCTTTCTTT. Translation gives CASSQGVQGGDTEAFF.

Written as DNA, the CDR3 is TGCGCCAGCAGCCGAGCGGATGGAGATTTGGAACTGTTTTTT. Its protein is CASSRADGDLELFF. The V and J genes are TRBV5-1 and TRBJ1-4; no reliable D call. CDR3 size: 14 residues. V lost 4 bases to trimming and J lost 12 bases, with 19 bases between them. Germline V lookup: CDR1 SGHRS, CDR2 YFSETQ.